The next 18 T cell receptor beta chains were all read from a single sample in a study of OX40 agonist ivuxolimab in advanced cancers. Repertoires were generated with immunoSEQ multiplex PCR, while TCRdb's copy carries only in-frame clones and drops some. This sample yields some 43,000 clones, of which 85% to 95% are seen a single time; approximately 10% belongs to the top ten. The source was CD4+ or CD8+ T cells sorted from blood, collected in a trial of the OX40 agonist ivuxolimab. These receptor sequences come from an adult with an advanced solid tumor such as melanoma, head and neck, liver or kidney cancer.

The chain uses TRBV7-6 and TRBJ2-1; 10 bases are shared with TRBD2. The CDR3 spans 16 residues. With 4 bases clipped from V and 0 bases from J, the junction kept 3 bases outside the gene matches. Germline V gene sequence: CDR1 SGHVS, CDR2 FNYEAQ. Written as DNA, the CDR3 is TGTGCCAGCAGCTCCAGGACTAGCGGCTCCTACAATGAGCAGTTCTTC. The encoded protein is CASSSRTSGSYNEQFF. Looking up the rest from reference TRBV7-6 and TRBJ2-1 gives the full variable domain: GAGVSQSPRYKVTKRGQDVALRCDPISGHVSLYWYRQALGQGPEFLTYFNYEAQQDKSGLPNDRFSAERPEGSISTLTIQRTEQRDSAMYRCASSSRTSGSYNEQFFGPGTRLTVL.

The V and J genes are TRBV6-1 and TRBJ1-2; tentative D call: TRBD1 (6 bases). Per germline, CDR1 MNHNS and CDR2 SASEGT. The V end lost 2 bases, the J end lost 7 bases, and 14 bases lay between the germline ends. There are 14 residues in the CDR3. Written as DNA, the CDR3 is TGTGCCAGCAGTGAATCTAACAGGGCGGGTGGCTACACCTTC. Translated, it gives CASSESNRAGGYTF.

CDR3 nucleotides: TGTGCCATCAGTGTGACTATCAACGTACGCACAGATACGCAGTATTTT. This encodes CAISVTINVRTDTQYF. The V gene is TRBV10-3, the J gene TRBJ2-3; TRBD2 might be the D (5 bases). The length of the CDR3 is 16 residues. From germline, CDR1 is ENHRY and CDR2 SYGVKD. The germline V and J ends were trimmed by 4 bases and 1 base, with 15 bases remaining between them.

This sequence joins TRBV7-2 and TRBJ2-1, with 9 bases fitting TRBD1. The CDR3 runs to 14 residues. Germline assignment: CDR1 SGHTA and CDR2 FQGNSA. Trimming at V came to 5 bases and at J to 5 bases, leaving 4 bases not matched to a gene. The CDR3 is CASSTNRGHNEQFF. The CDR3 bases are TGTGCCAGCAGCACAAACAGGGGGCACAATGAGCAGTTCTTC.

The chain links TRBV4-3 to TRBJ2-6, with D maybe TRBD1 (6 bases). Trimming pared 1 base from V and 4 bases from J, leaving 11 bases between. Germline CDR1 and CDR2: LGHNA and YSLEER. The CDR3 extends over 16 amino acids. CDR3 in amino acids: CASSQVTGTGANVLTF. As DNA, the CDR3 is TGCGCCAGCAGCCAAGTCACGGGGACAGGGGCCAACGTCCTGACTTTC.

This clone has more than one count but fewer than ten. This rearrangement joins TRBV7-3 to TRBJ1-1; 9 positions match TRBD1. The CDR3 loop spans 16 amino acids. The V and J ends lost 4 bases and 10 bases, in that order; junction bases with no gene match: 16. CDR1 and CDR2 (germline): SGHTA, FQGTGA. Here the CDR3 reads CASSSMPTGGISSAFF. The CDR3 bases are TGTGCCAGCAGCTCAATGCCGACAGGGGGGATCTCCTCAGCTTTCTTT.

The chain uses TRBV27 and TRBJ1-4; D unclear. The germline CDR1 and CDR2 sequences are MNHEY and SMNVEV (reference sequence). The germline V and J ends were trimmed by 5 bases and 6 bases, with 13 bases remaining between them. The CDR3 totals 14 residues. The CDR3 bases are TGTGCCAGCAGTCCCGTGAGCGCCGATGAAAAACTGTTTTTT. Translated, it gives CASSPVSADEKLFF.

The J gene is TRBJ2-1, the V gene TRBV5-6; 14 bases match TRBD2. Germline loops: CDR1 SGHDT, CDR2 YYEEEE. The CDR3 is 15 residues long. After removal of 0 bases from V and 7 bases from J, the junction contained 0 bases not matched to a gene. The CDR3 DNA reads as TGTGCCAGCAGCTTGGGACTAGCGGGAGGGAATGAGCAGTTCTTC. The encoded protein is CASSLGLAGGNEQFF.

A single count supports this clone. V usage is TRBV23-1 and J usage is TRBJ2-2; TRBD1 aligns across 9 bases. Being an ORF, TRBV23-1 has a function that is uncertain. This CDR3 is 16 amino acids long. Trimming took 2 bases from V and 4 from J; bases not matched to a gene: 5. The CDR3 nucleotides are TGCGCCAGCAGTCAACCGGGACAGGGTGGCACCGGGGAGCTGTTTTTT. As protein: CASSQPGQGGTGELFF.

This clone was observed a single time. The rearrangement uses TRBV9 and TRBJ2-7; 9 bases match TRBD1. J lost 1 base, V lost 2 bases, and 4 bases had no gene match. The CDR3 is made up of 15 amino acids. CDR1 and CDR2 (germline): SGDLS, YYNGEE. Here the CDR3 reads CASSVSGTGSYEQYF. The CDR3 DNA follows: TGTGCCAGCAGCGTGTCCGGGACAGGGTCCTACGAGCAGTACTTC.

The chain combines TRBV7-8 with TRBJ2-7; tentatively, D is TRBD2 (6 bases). With 1 base removed from V and 4 bases from J, the gap between germline ends came to 17 bases. The CDR3 contains 16 residues. Germline values: CDR1 SGHVS, CDR2 FQNEAQ. The CDR3 bases are TGTGCCAGCAGCTTAGGGGTAGCGGCCGCGATATACGAGCAGTACTTC. Translating gives CASSLGVAAAIYEQYF.

The chain has TRBV6-1 and TRBJ2-2; tentative D call: TRBD2 (5 bases). The V end lost 5 bases, the J end lost 3 bases, and 13 bases lay between the germline ends. The CDR3 loop spans 15 amino acids. The germline V gene has CDR1 MNHNS and CDR2 SASEGT. The DNA of the CDR3 is TGTGCCAGCAGTATTAGGGAGTTCGACACCGGGGAGCTGTTTTTT. Translating it yields CASSIREFDTGELFF.

The rearrangement joins TRBV7-3 to TRBJ2-7; D is perhaps TRBD1 (6 bases). CDR1 and CDR2 from the germline V gene are SGHTA and FQGTGA. V lost 5 bases to trimming and J lost 3 bases, with 17 bases between them. The CDR3 runs 15 residues. CDR3 nucleotide sequence: TGTGCCAGCAGCCCCTCCGGGACAAGATACTACGAGCAGTACTTC. Translated, it gives CASSPSGTRYYEQYF.

The chain links TRBV28 to TRBJ2-7; D unclear. There are 13 residues in the CDR3. The germline V gene has CDR1 MDHEN and CDR2 SYDVKM. The germline V and J ends were trimmed by 3 bases and 0 bases, with 6 bases remaining between them. CDR3 region: CASSLMGSYEQYF. The DNA of the CDR3 is TGTGCCAGCAGTTTGATGGGCTCCTACGAGCAGTACTTC.

The chain uses TRBV27 and TRBJ2-2, with 12 bases identical to TRBD2. Germline V CDR1 and CDR2: MNHEY, SMNVEV (reference sequence). V was clipped by 5 bases and J by 5 bases; unmatched bases: 3. The CDR3 sequence is 15 residues long. CDR3 amino acids: CASSPLAGGTGELFF. The CDR3 DNA sequence: TGTGCCAGCAGTCCTCTAGCGGGAGGGACCGGGGAGCTGTTTTTT.

V and J are TRBV29-1 and TRBJ2-7; tentative D call: TRBD2 (5 bases). Germline loops: CDR1 SQVTM, CDR2 ANQGSEA. CDR3 length equals 13 residues. V lost 6 bases to trimming and J lost 0 bases, with 12 bases between them. CDR3 region: CSVMTGSSYEQYF. The CDR3 DNA reads TGCAGCGTGATGACGGGAAGCTCCTACGAGCAGTACTTC.

For the CDR3, the DNA is TGTGCCAGCAGTCGACATAGTGGGGTCGAGCAGTACTTC. This sequence encodes CASSRHSGVEQYF. The chain couples TRBV7-9 to TRBJ2-7; unclear D gene. Germline V gene sequence: CDR1 SEHNR, CDR2 FQNEAQ (reference sequence). Trimming left V 6 bases short and J 6 bases short, with 15 bases between. The CDR3 has 13 amino acids.

This chain connects TRBV19 to TRBJ1-1, with 11 bases fitting TRBD1. Losses at the gene ends were 4 bases for V and 1 base for J; bases not matched to a gene: 17. The CDR3 length is 20 residues. Germline V gene data show CDR1 as LNHDA and CDR2 as SQIVND (reference sequence). The CDR3 coding sequence is TGTGCCAGTAGTACTCGGACAGGGGGCGCGCGTGTCCCCCCGAACACTGAAGCTTTCTTT. Its protein is CASSTRTGGARVPPNTEAFF.